This TCR beta chain was recovered during a study of blood T cell repertoires in COVID-19. Remarks on this clone: One junction end does not reproduce the germline sequence, and a read error may be involved. Within the sample, other DNA sequences also encode this same CDR3.

Only in-frame clones appear in the TCRdb table, and some are missing; sequencing was by immunoSEQ multiplex PCR. This table has about 150,000 clones, approximately 80% appearing once. The CDR3 spans 13 residues. The germline V gene encodes CDR1 MNHEY and CDR2 SMNVEV (reference sequence). The sample taken for sequencing was peripheral blood. The source is a man aged 50 or older with acute or convalescent COVID-19. This chain uses TRBV27 with TRBJ1-2, with 8 bases identical to TRBD1. DNA of the CDR3: TGTGCCAGCAGTTTGGACAGGGACTATGGCTACACCTTT. The encoded protein is CASSLDRDYGYTF.